Each of the 22 T cell receptor beta chains below was sequenced from the same sample in a study of blood T cell repertoires in COVID-19 (TCRdb year 2020). Receptors were amplified or captured by the immunoSEQ multiplex PCR assay. The source is immuneACCESS, and TCRdb retained only in-frame sequences with V and J called. Part of the clones is not carried over; for the studies checked, unresolved V genes explain less than half of this, and the remainder is unexplained. Within this sample are fewer than 700,000 clones, with roughly nine tenths of them counted one time only. Jointly, the top ten make up roughly 8.3% of the sample. Sample: peripheral blood. These TCRs come from a woman aged 50 to 60 with COVID-19, enrolled during active disease.

This rearrangement joins TRBV7-2 to TRBJ1-1; D call uncertain. Trimming shortened V by 3 bases and J by 4 bases, and 9 bases separated the two germline ends. CDR3 length: 13 residues. Germline-derived CDR1 and CDR2 are SGHTA and FQGNSA. CDR3 sequence (DNA): TGTGCCAGCAGCTTCCATTCAGTCACTGAAGCTTTCTTT. Amino acid sequence: CASSFHSVTEAFF.

The chain carries TRBV9 and TRBJ1-1; D uncertain. Looked up from germline, CDR1 is SGDLS and CDR2 is YYNGEE. V gave up 4 bases and J gave up 4 bases, with 14 bases separating them. The CDR3 length is 14 residues. CDR3 bases: TGTGCCAGCAGCTCCCGATCGGGAGTCACTGAAGCTTTCTTT. It is translated as CASSSRSGVTEAFF.

J is TRBJ2-7 and V is TRBV19, with D possibly TRBD1 on 7 matching bases. The germline gives CDR1 LNHDA, CDR2 SQIVND (reference sequence). The CDR3 extends over 15 amino acids. Deletions cut 5 bases from V and 5 bases from J, with 19 bases between. The CDR3 coding sequence is TGTGCCAGTAGTGTTCAGGGGGGCTGGGGGAACGAGCAGTACTTC. Translated: CASSVQGGWGNEQYF.

The chain carries TRBV7-2 and TRBJ1-1; 8 positions agree with TRBD1. Germline V CDR1 and CDR2: SGHTA, FQGNSA. The CDR3 loop spans 15 amino acids. The junction had 9 bases not matched to a gene; V was cut back by 6 bases and J by 3 bases. The chain's CDR3 is CASRGQAGRDTEAFF. The CDR3 DNA is TGTGCCAGCAGGGGACAGGCGGGGCGGGACACTGAAGCTTTCTTT.

This chain uses TRBV27 with TRBJ1-2; 10 bases line up with TRBD1. The germline V gene encodes CDR1 MNHEY and CDR2 SMNVEV (reference sequence). The V gene end was trimmed by 3 bases and the J gene end by 8 bases; junction bases not matched to a gene: 12. CDR3 size: 16 residues. CDR3 nucleotide sequence: TGTGCCAGCAGTTTCTGGGGACAGGGGACCGCCGGGGGCTACACCTTC. Its translation: CASSFWGQGTAGGYTF.

The CDR3: CASSPLAGAGGETQYF. CDR3 in DNA: TGTGCCAGCAGCCCCTTAGCGGGGGCCGGGGGAGAGACCCAGTACTTC. This sequence joins TRBV3-1 (or the pseudogene TRBV3-2) and TRBJ2-5; 9 bases are shared with TRBD2. The length of the CDR3 is 16 residues. Germline trimming cut 4 bases from V and 4 bases from J; bases unmatched to any gene: 10. From germline, CDR1 is LGHDT and CDR2 YNNKEL (reference sequence).

V is TRBV24-1 and J is TRBJ1-2; 8 bases agree with TRBD1. The CDR3 consists of 15 residues. Germline CDR1 and CDR2: KGHDR and SFDVKD. J gave up 4 bases and V 3 bases, and 6 bases lay outside the gene matches. CDR3 in amino acids: CATSDPDRDGYGYTF. CDR3 sequence (DNA): TGTGCCACCAGTGATCCGGACAGGGATGGCTATGGCTACACCTTC.

The chain has TRBV29-1 and TRBJ2-7; 8 bases map to TRBD2. CDR3 length: 12 residues. J was trimmed by 2 bases and V by 7 bases; bases with no gene match: 4. Germline CDR1 reads SQVTM; CDR2 reads ANQGSEA. The CDR3 nucleotides are TGCAGCGCCGGGGGGGGCCCCTACGAGCAGTACTTC. Protein: CSAGGGPYEQYF.

The chain joins TRBV30 to TRBJ2-2; possible D gene TRBD1, 5 bases. The V and J ends lost 0 bases and 6 bases respectively, with 8 bases between them. This CDR3 has 13 amino acids. The germline CDR1 and CDR2 sequences are GTSNPN and SVGIG (reference sequence). CDR3 sequence reads: CAWSVIGAGELFF. The CDR3, as DNA: TGTGCCTGGAGTGTAATAGGGGCCGGGGAGCTGTTTTTT.

This clone occurred once. V and J are TRBV19 and TRBJ2-3; D is unresolved. The CDR3 covers 13 residues. In germline, CDR1 is LNHDA, CDR2 SQIVND (reference sequence). V was clipped by 4 bases and J by 4 bases, with 9 bases between them. Here the CDR3 DNA reads TGTGCCAGTAGTACTAGTTTTTCAGATACGCAGTATTTT. Translation: CASSTSFSDTQYF.

This clone was observed a few times. The chain links TRBV6-6 to TRBJ1-5; D gene uncertain. Trimming pared 7 bases from V and 3 bases from J, leaving 10 bases between. The CDR3 spans 13 residues. Germline lookup yields CDR1 MNHNY and CDR2 SVGAGI (reference sequence). CDR3 protein: CASILWPNQPQHF. The CDR3 DNA is TGTGCCAGCATCTTATGGCCCAATCAGCCCCAGCATTTT.

The chain recombines TRBV11-2 with TRBJ2-2; D may be TRBD1 (5 bases). The V gene's germline CDR1 is SGHAT and CDR2 FQNNGV. The CDR3 length is 14 residues. Trimming removed 3 bases at V and 3 bases at J, with 8 bases between. The chain's CDR3 is CASSFTGHTGELFF. Here the CDR3 DNA reads TGTGCCAGCAGCTTCACAGGCCACACCGGGGAGCTGTTTTTT.

The rearrangement uses TRBV9 and TRBJ2-5, with TRBD1 identical over 7 bases. Germline V gives CDR1 SGDLS, CDR2 YYNGEE. V shed 0 bases, J shed 1 base, and the junction held 9 bases outside the gene matches. The CDR3 loop spans 17 amino acids. Here the CDR3 reads CASSVAESRGLQETQYF. The CDR3 DNA sequence: TGTGCCAGCAGCGTAGCTGAATCGAGGGGGCTCCAAGAGACCCAGTACTTC.

The V and J genes are TRBV18 and TRBJ2-2; 8 bases map to TRBD1. The length of the CDR3 is 15 residues. The V segment lost 5 bases and the J segment 1 base; nucleotides outside the gene matches: 3. Germline V lookup: CDR1 KGHSH, CDR2 LQKENI. The CDR3 protein is CASSGGTGNTGELFF. CDR3 DNA: TGTGCCAGCTCAGGCGGGACAGGGAACACCGGGGAGCTGTTTTTT.

CDR3 sequence: CASSPGGRGNEKLFF. The CDR3 DNA follows: TGTGCCAGCAGCCCAGGGGGCAGGGGGAACGAAAAACTGTTTTTT. This chain uses TRBV28 with TRBJ1-4; 8 nucleotides align to TRBD1. The germline V gene encodes CDR1 MDHEN and CDR2 SYDVKM. CDR3 length equals 15 residues. The trim removed 6 bases at V and 8 bases at J, leaving 11 bases unmatched.

This chain uses TRBV24-1 with TRBJ1-5; TRBD1 agrees at 10 bases. The germline V gene encodes CDR1 KGHDR and CDR2 SFDVKD. CDR3 size: 14 residues. Trimming took 9 bases from V and 4 from J; bases not matched to a gene: 5. CDR3 loop: CATSGTGVNQPQHF. In DNA, the CDR3 is TGTGCCACCTCCGGGACAGGGGTAAATCAGCCCCAGCATTTT.

This chain connects TRBV28 to TRBJ1-2; 9 bases line up with TRBD1. V lost 3 bases and J lost 2; bases outside the gene matches: 4. The CDR3 is 15 amino acids. CDR1 and CDR2 from the germline V gene are MDHEN and SYDVKM. The chain's CDR3 is CASSFMDRGNYGYTF. CDR3 nucleotide sequence: TGTGCCAGCAGTTTTATGGACAGGGGAAACTATGGCTACACCTTC.

This chain links TRBV10-3 with TRBJ2-7, with TRBD1 matching 11 bases. CDR3 length: 15 amino acids. V was clipped by 3 bases and J by 2 bases; unmatched bases: 3. The germline V gene has CDR1 ENHRY and CDR2 SYGVKD. CDR3 bases: TGTGCCATCAGTGATGAGGGACAGGGGGCCTACGAGCAGTACTTC. This codes for CAISDEGQGAYEQYF.

The chain is built from TRBV5-6 and TRBJ1-2, with unresolved D. Germline values: CDR1 SGHDT, CDR2 YYEEEE. V was trimmed by 4 bases and J by 7 bases, leaving 14 bases between them. This CDR3 contains 13 residues. CDR3: CASSTATLFGYTF. The CDR3 DNA sequence: TGTGCCAGCAGCACCGCCACTCTATTTGGCTACACCTTC.

The chain recombines TRBV1 with TRBJ2-5; the table's D gene call, TRBD2, was not cross checked with the DNA. TRBV1 is noted as a pseudogene. The CDR3 extends over 14 amino acids. CDR3 in amino acids: CTSSQWGGEETQYF. The DNA of the CDR3 is TGCACCAGCAGCCAATGGGGGGGGGAAGAGACCCAGTACTTC.

CDR3 in DNA: TGTGCCAGCAGCCCCCGAGAGGCCGCCTCTGGGGCCAACGTCCTGACTTTC. The encoded protein is CASSPREAASGANVLTF. The gene calls are TRBV3-1 (or the pseudogene TRBV3-2) and TRBJ2-6; D remains unclear. V lost 4 bases and J 0 bases, leaving 13 bases between the germline ends. CDR3 size: 17 residues. Germline CDR1 is LGHDT and CDR2 is YNNKEL (reference sequence).

This clone was detected only a few times. V usage is TRBV5-1 and J usage is TRBJ1-1; 9 positions match TRBD1. Trimming took 1 base from V and 6 from J; bases not matched to a gene: 4. This CDR3 is 14 amino acids long. CDR1 and CDR2 (germline): SGHRS, YFSETQ. Here the CDR3 DNA reads TGCGCCAGCAGCTTGCGGGGACAGGGACCTGAAGCTTTCTTT. Its translation: CASSLRGQGPEAFF.